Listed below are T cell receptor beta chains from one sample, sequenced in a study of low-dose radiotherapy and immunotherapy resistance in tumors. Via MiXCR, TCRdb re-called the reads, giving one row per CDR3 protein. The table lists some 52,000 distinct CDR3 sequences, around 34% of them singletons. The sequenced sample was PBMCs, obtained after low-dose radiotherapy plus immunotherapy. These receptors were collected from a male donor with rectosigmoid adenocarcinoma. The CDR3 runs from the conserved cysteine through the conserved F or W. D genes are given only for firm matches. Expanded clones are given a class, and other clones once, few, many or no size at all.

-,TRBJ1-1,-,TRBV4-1,TGCGCCAGCAGCCAACCGACAGCAAACACTGAAGCTTTCTTT,CASSQPTANTEAFF
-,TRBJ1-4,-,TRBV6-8,-,CASSSLRTGGEKLFFF
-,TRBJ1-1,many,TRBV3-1,TGTGCCAGCAGCCGGCACTTTGCGGGGGCTTTCTTT,CASSRHFAGAFF
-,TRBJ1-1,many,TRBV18,TGTGCCAGCTCACCCTCTTACAGGGATACTGAAGCTTTCTTT,CASSPSYRDTEAFF
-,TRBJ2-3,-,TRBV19,TGTGCCAGTAACCGTTTTGCGGAGTCTAGCACAGATACGCAGTATTTT,CASNRFAESSTDTQYF
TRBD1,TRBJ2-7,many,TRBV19,TGTGCCAGTAGTACTCCGGGACAGCCCTACGAGCAGTACTTC,CASSTPGQPYEQYF
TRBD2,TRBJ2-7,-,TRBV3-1,TGTGCCAGCAGCCAAGATCGGGGACTAGCGGGAGGGCGCGGCTACGAGCAGTACTTC,CASSQDRGLAGGRGYEQYF
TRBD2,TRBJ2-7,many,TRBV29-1,TGCAGCGTTGAAGATGGGAGTAGCGGGAGGAATCACTTC,CSVEDGSSGRNHF
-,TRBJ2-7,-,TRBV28,TGTGCCAGCAGTAAACTAGGAACCTACGAGCAGTACTTC,CASSKLGTYEQYF
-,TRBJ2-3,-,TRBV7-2,TGTGCCAGCAGCCACCTGGGAGATACGCAGTATTTT,CASSHLGDTQYF
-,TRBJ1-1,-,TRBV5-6,TGTGCCAGCAGCCCGGTAGGTGGGGGAGAAGCTTTCTTT,CASSPVGGGEAFF
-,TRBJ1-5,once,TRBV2,TGTGCCGGACACGGAACGGGGAATCAGCCCCAGCATTTT,CAGHGTGNQPQHF
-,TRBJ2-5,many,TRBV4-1,TGCGCCAGCAGCCAAGAACACCGACAAGAGACCCAGTACTTC,CASSQEHRQETQYF
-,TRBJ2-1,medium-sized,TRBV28,TGTGCCAGCAGTTTAAATGAGCAGTTCTTC,CASSLNEQFF
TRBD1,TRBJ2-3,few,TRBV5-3,TGTGCCAGCAGCCTGGGACAGACAGATACGCAGTATTTT,CASSLGQTDTQYF
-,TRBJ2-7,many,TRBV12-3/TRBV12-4,TGTGCCAGCAGAGGGAGCATCTACGAGCAGTACTTC,CASRGSIYEQYF
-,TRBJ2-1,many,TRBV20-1,TGCAGTGCGGAGGGCCGCACCCCTGGGAAGCAGTTCTTC,CSAEGRTPGKQFF
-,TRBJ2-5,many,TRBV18,TGTGCCAGCTCACTAGGACAGACCCGGGAGACCCAGTACTTC,CASSLGQTRETQYF
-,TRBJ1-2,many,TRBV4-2,TGTGCCAGCAGCCCTACCTACGGGGATGGCTACACCTTC,CASSPTYGDGYTF
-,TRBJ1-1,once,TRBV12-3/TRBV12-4,TGTGCCAGCAGTCTCGGAAAGAACACTGAAGCTTTCTTT,CASSLGKNTEAFF
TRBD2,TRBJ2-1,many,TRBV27,TGTGCCAGCAGTTCGAAACTAGCGGGGGGATTGGATGAGCAGTTCTTC,CASSSKLAGGLDEQFF
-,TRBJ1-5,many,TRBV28,TGTGCCAGCAGTTCCGGACAGTCCAATCAGCCCCAGCATTTT,CASSSGQSNQPQHF
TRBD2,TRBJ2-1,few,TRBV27,TGTGCCAGCAGTTCGAGCGGGAGCTCCTACAATGAGCAGTTCTTC,CASSSSGSSYNEQFF
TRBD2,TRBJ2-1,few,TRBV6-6,TGTGCCAGCAGTTCACTAGCGGGAAGCTACAATGAGCAGTTCTTC,CASSSLAGSYNEQFF
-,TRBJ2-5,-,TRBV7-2,TGTGCCAGCAGCGGCACGGGATCTTCGAAGGGGACCCAGTACTTC,CASSGTGSSKGTQYF
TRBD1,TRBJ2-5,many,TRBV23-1,TGCGCCAGCAGTCAATCGGACTCAACCGGGACAGGGCCGACAGAGACCCAGTACTTC,CASSQSDSTGTGPTETQYF
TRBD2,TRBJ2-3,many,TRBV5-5,TGTGCCAGCAGCTCTTTCGGGGGGGTGACAGATACGCAGTATTTT,CASSSFGGVTDTQYF
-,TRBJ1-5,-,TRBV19,TGTGCCAGTAGTTTCTCGGCGGTTCAGCCCCAGCATTTT,CASSFSAVQPQHF
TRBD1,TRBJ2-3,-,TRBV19,TGTGCCAGTAGTGGAACCCGGGACAGTCTCCCGTGGGATACGCAGTATTTT,CASSGTRDSLPWDTQYF
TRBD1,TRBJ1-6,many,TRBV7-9,TGTGCCAGCAGCTTAGACAGGGGGGTCAATAATTCACCCCTCCACTTT,CASSLDRGVNNSPLHF
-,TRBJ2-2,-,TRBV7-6,TGTGCCGGCGACAGGTTATCCGGGGAGCTGTTTTTT,CAGDRLSGELFF
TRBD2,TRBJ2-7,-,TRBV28,TGTGCCAGCAGTTTACTGCCGGCCAGGGTAGCGGGAACTACCTACGAGCAGTACTTC,CASSLLPARVAGTTYEQYF